This TCR beta chain was retrieved from a study of T cell responses to AZD1222 COVID-19 vaccine. In regard to this clone: Its antigen is unknown.

TCRdb keeps only in-frame clones here, not all; method: immunoSEQ multiplex PCR. The table shows about 120,000 clones, with more than 85% occurring only once. The CDR3 consists of 14 residues. Germline CDR1 reads SGHTA; CDR2 reads FQGNSA. V lost 7 bases, J lost 0 bases, and 12 bases lay in between. Study-wide points: Samples come after the peak T cell response, not at day 14. Spike regions recognized by vaccine-associated CD4 TCRs spanned the protein, led by 160-218 and 743-854. Close to half of all spike-specific TCRs reportedly target regions of the variants that are unmutated.

Sample: peripheral blood, taken on day 0 of AZD1222 vaccination. This rearrangement joins TRBV7-2 to TRBJ1-2; the D is unclear. The source is an adult in good health. CDR3 protein: CASTPNTANYGYTF. The CDR3 nucleotides read TGTGCCAGCACCCCGAACACAGCTAACTATGGCTACACCTTC.